The TCR beta chain described here comes from a study of T-cell reconstitution after alpha-beta-depleted transplantation in children. Notes on the study in general: Two months or so post-transplant, alpha-beta T cells reportedly derived from several hundred expanded graft clones. T-cell counts and diversity were attributed mostly to newly produced T cells one year after transplant. Day-60 TCRbeta diversity that was high in some patients was derived from surviving recipient T cells and thymic progenitors.

V was clipped by 2 bases and J by 6 bases, with 4 bases between them. The CDR3 has 10 residues. Germline V gene lookup returns CDR1 DFQATT and CDR2 SNEGSKA (reference sequence). This clonotype was seen ten or more times. Its specificity is unknown. Unique molecular identifiers were built into the TCRbeta library. One entry per CDR3 protein results from TCRdb running MiXCR on the PCR reads. Of nearly 20,000 distinct CDR3 sequences in the sample, about an eighth are singletons; the top ten hold approximately 35%. The sequence was obtained from a female patient aged 2-10 years who had a stem cell transplant for congenital amegakaryocytic thrombocytopenia, so the T cells may come from the graft donor. Sample: PBMCs, mostly from graft donor cells, taken 60 days after TCRalphabeta/CD19-depleted stem cell transplant. The V and J genes are TRBV20-1 and TRBJ1-1; D gene ambiguous. As DNA, the CDR3 is TGCAGTGCTAGATCTCCTGAAGCTTTCTTT. Translating it yields CSARSPEAFF.